This T cell receptor beta chain was sequenced during a study of cytomegalovirus exposure and HLA in healthy donors. Donors came from a validation cohort of some 110 subjects, distinct from the first 666-subject cohort. On this clone itself: Its antigen is still unknown.

V gave up 3 bases and J gave up 2 bases, with 11 bases separating them. There are 13 residues in the CDR3. Germline V gene sequence: CDR1 SQVTM, CDR2 ANQGSEA. Regarding the study as a whole: Per published reports, the classifier diagnosed cytomegalovirus status with high specificity and sensitivity. It was fewer than 200 TCR beta chains that were listed as cytomegalovirus-associated.

Repertoires were generated with immunoSEQ multiplex PCR, while TCRdb's copy carries only in-frame clones and drops some. The data hold 90,000 to 150,000 clones, with about 83% observed a single time. The chain links TRBV29-1 to TRBJ2-7; possibly TRBD1 for D (5 bases). The sequencing sample was made of PBMCs. The clonotype originates from a man aged 18 to 30 in good health and CMV-seronegative. CDR3 in amino acids: CSVETDSPYEQYF. The CDR3 coding sequence is TGCAGCGTTGAGACAGATTCCCCCTACGAGCAGTACTTC.